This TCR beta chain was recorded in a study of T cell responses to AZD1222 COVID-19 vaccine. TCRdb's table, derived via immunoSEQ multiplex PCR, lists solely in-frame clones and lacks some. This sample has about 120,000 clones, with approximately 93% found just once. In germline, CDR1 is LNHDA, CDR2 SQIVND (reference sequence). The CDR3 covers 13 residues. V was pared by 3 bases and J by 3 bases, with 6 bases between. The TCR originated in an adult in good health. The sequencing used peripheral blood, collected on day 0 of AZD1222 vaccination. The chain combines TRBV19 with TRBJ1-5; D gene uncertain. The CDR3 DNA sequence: TGTGCCAGTAGTATCACCCTCAATCAGCCCCAGCATTTT. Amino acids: CASSITLNQPQHF. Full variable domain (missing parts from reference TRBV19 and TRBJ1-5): DGGITQSPKYLFRKEGQNVTLSCEQNLNHDAMYWYRQDPGQGLRLIYYSQIVNDFQKGDIAEGYSVSREKKESFPLTVTSAQKNPTAFYLCASSITLNQPQHFGDGTRLSIL.